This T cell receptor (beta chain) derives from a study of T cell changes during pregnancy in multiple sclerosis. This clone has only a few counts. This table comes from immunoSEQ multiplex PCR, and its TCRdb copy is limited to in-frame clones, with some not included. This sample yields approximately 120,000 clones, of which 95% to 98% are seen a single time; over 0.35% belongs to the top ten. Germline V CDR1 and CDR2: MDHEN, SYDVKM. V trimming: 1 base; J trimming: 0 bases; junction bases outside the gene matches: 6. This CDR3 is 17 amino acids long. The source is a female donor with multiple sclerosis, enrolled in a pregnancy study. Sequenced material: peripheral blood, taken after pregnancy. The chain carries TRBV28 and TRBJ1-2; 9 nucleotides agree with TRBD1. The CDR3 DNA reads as TGTGCCAGCAGTTTATCCGGGACAGGGACTGCTAACTATGGCTACACCTTC. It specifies CASSLSGTGTANYGYTF.